Following are 5 T cell receptor beta chains from one sample sequenced in a study of human T cells and chemical hapten exposure. Time point denoted: patch test 3, about 24 weeks after DPC sensitization. The sample's treatment: therapeutic diphenylcyclopropenone sensitization with weekly scalp DPC. TCRdb reanalysed the RACE reads using MiXCR and keeps one entry per CDR3 protein. The repertoire includes 50,000 to 65,000 distinct CDR3 sequences, 9.9% of them detected once, and roughly 17% sits in the top ten. The sequences come from whole blood, collected in connection with sensitization to the hapten diphenylcyclopropenone (DPC). Receptors originate from a woman aged 40 to 50 with alopecia areata. Some clones in this sample may be carry-over from other donors' samples.

This clonotype was counted at least ten times. The gene calls are TRBV7-9 and TRBJ1-1; 7 bases fit TRBD1. The CDR3 has 15 residues. From germline, CDR1 is SEHNR and CDR2 FQNEAQ (reference sequence). J lost 4 bases, V lost 2 bases, and 7 bases had no gene match. CDR3 sequence reads: CASSLWRDSGTEAFF. The CDR3 DNA reads TGTGCCAGCAGCTTATGGAGGGACAGCGGCACTGAAGCTTTCTTT. Full variable domain (remainder filled in from reference TRBV7-9 and TRBJ1-1): DTGVSQNPRHKITKRGQNVTFRCDPISEHNRLYWYRQTLGQGPEFLTYFQNEAQLEKSRLLSDRFSAERPKGSFSTLEIQRTEQGDSAMYLCASSLWRDSGTEAFFGQGTRLTVV.

This clonotype was seen at least ten times. The chain uses TRBV19 and TRBJ2-1; TRBD1 might be the D (6 bases). The CDR3 extends over 13 amino acids. V shed 8 bases and J shed 0 bases, with 8 bases lying between them. The germline gives CDR1 LNHDA, CDR2 SQIVND (reference sequence). CDR3 DNA sequence: TGTGCCAGTGAGGGGGACTCCTACAATGAGCAGTTCTTC. Amino acids: CASEGDSYNEQFF.

As regards this clonotype: Possible read error: a much larger clone is one base away. V is TRBV6-6 and J is TRBJ1-5, with TRBD1 matching over 8 bases. This CDR3 contains 15 residues. The germline V gene has CDR1 MNHNY and CDR2 SVGAGI (reference sequence). The CDR3 here is CASADRGYSIQPQHF. The CDR3 DNA reads TGTGCCAGCGCAGACAGGGGTTATAGCATTCAGCCCCAGCATTTT.

A few counts support this clonotype. The chain couples TRBV6-5 to TRBJ2-1; a weak D match, TRBD2 (5 bases). V dropped 6 bases and J dropped 6 bases, with 12 bases sitting between them. Germline V gene lookup returns CDR1 MNHEY and CDR2 SVGAGI. The CDR3 covers 13 residues. The CDR3 bases are TGTGCCAGCAGCCCGGACTGGAGCAATGAGCAGTTCTTC. Translating it yields CASSPDWSNEQFF.

Here the CDR3 reads CSARDPGHSTDTQYF. In DNA form, the CDR3 reads TGCAGTGCTAGAGATCCAGGACACAGCACAGATACGCAGTATTTT. The chain recombines TRBV20-1 with TRBJ2-3; tentatively, D is TRBD1 (5 bases). This CDR3 is built from 15 residues. Trimming pared 0 bases from V and 0 bases from J, leaving 10 bases between. Germline V gene lookup returns CDR1 DFQATT and CDR2 SNEGSKA (reference sequence).